These 27 T cell receptor beta chains came from one sample sequenced in a study of type 1 regulatory T cells. TCRdb passed the reads through MiXCR, listing each CDR3 protein once. The sample shows around 88,000 distinct CDR3 sequences, around 30% of them seen only once. Sequenced material: CD4+ T cells, either the whole sample or a sorted fraction (not recorded which). Receptors were obtained from a human donor in good health.

This clonotype was counted only a few times. V and J are TRBV2 and TRBJ2-4, with D perhaps matching TRBD1 (5 bases). V gave up 4 bases and J gave up 6 bases, with 7 bases separating them. The CDR3 is 12 residues long. Germline values: CDR1 SNHLY, CDR2 FYNNEI. This chain's CDR3 is CASSADRNIQYF. In nucleotides, the CDR3 is TGTGCCAGCAGTGCAGACAGAAACATTCAGTACTTC.

In this sample, this clonotype turned up a few times. V is TRBV29-1 and J is TRBJ1-2, with a weak D call TRBD1 (5 bases). Looked up from germline, CDR1 is SQVTM and CDR2 is ANQGSEA. CDR3 length equals 13 residues. With 2 bases removed from V and 6 bases from J, the gap between germline ends came to 13 bases. CDR3 sequence: CSVELVRGDGYTF. CDR3 DNA sequence: TGCAGCGTTGAACTCGTTAGAGGGGATGGCTACACCTTC.

This clonotype was detected only a few times. The chain is built from TRBV12-3 or TRBV12-4 and TRBJ2-7, with a possible D match to TRBD1 (6 bases). V was pared by 6 bases and J by 3 bases, with 21 bases between. The CDR3 runs 16 residues. In nucleotides, the CDR3 is TGTGCCAGCAGCTCCCTAGGGACAATTTCGTTCTACGAGCAGTACTTC. Translation: CASSSLGTISFYEQYF.

The CDR3 DNA reads TGCAGTGCGATAGGCCTAGCGGGAGGGCCTTCCTACAATGAGCAGTTCTTC. This gives the protein CSAIGLAGGPSYNEQFF. The rearrangement links TRBV20-1 to TRBJ2-1, with TRBD2 identical over 12 bases. J gave up 1 base and V 6 bases, and 10 bases lay outside the gene matches. CDR3 length: 17 residues. Germline V gene data show CDR1 as DFQATT and CDR2 as SNEGSKA (reference sequence).

This chain joins TRBV6-1 and TRBJ2-1, with 13 bases that match TRBD2. The germline V gene encodes CDR1 MNHNS and CDR2 SASEGT. V shed 7 bases and J 7 bases; nucleotides not matched to a gene: 1. This CDR3 is 13 amino acids long. As DNA, the CDR3 is TGTGCCAGCATACTAGCGGGAGGGAATGAGCAGTTCTTC. The encoded protein is CASILAGGNEQFF.

V is TRBV19 and J is TRBJ1-1; D possibly corresponds to TRBD1 (6 bases). This CDR3 has 15 residues. CDR1 and CDR2 (germline): LNHDA, SQIVND (reference sequence). V dropped 1 base and J dropped 6 bases, with 15 bases sitting between them. The CDR3: CASSIGGRGLAEAFF. The CDR3 coding sequence is TGTGCCAGTAGTATAGGAGGCAGGGGCTTGGCTGAAGCTTTCTTT. Full variable domain (outside the CDR3, taken from reference TRBV19 and TRBJ1-1): DGGITQSPKYLFRKEGQNVTLSCEQNLNHDAMYWYRQDPGQGLRLIYYSQIVNDFQKGDIAEGYSVSREKKESFPLTVTSAQKNPTAFYLCASSIGGRGLAEAFFGQGTRLTVV.

This clonotype was counted between two and nine times. The chain employs TRBV7-2 and TRBJ2-1, with a possible D match to TRBD2 (6 bases). The CDR3 has 14 amino acids. Trimming left V 1 base short and J 4 bases short, with 8 bases between. Per germline, CDR1 SGHTA and CDR2 FQGNSA. The CDR3 here is CASSLGRGYNEQFF. DNA of the CDR3: TGTGCCAGCAGCTTAGGGCGGGGTTACAATGAGCAGTTCTTC.

This chain's CDR3 is CAISEVLGTDSNQPQHF. As DNA, the CDR3 is TGTGCCATCAGTGAGGTGTTGGGGACTGATAGCAATCAGCCCCAGCATTTT. The chain recombines TRBV10-3 with TRBJ1-5, with D perhaps TRBD1 (5 bases). The CDR3 covers 17 residues. The germline V gene encodes CDR1 ENHRY and CDR2 SYGVKD. V was cut by 2 bases and J by 0 bases, with 14 bases left in between.

The V and J genes are TRBV27 and TRBJ1-4; TRBD1 matches at 7 bases. This CDR3 contains 17 residues. Trimming at V came to 4 bases and at J to 0 bases, leaving 8 bases not matched to a gene. From germline, CDR1 is MNHEY and CDR2 SMNVEV (reference sequence). The DNA of the CDR3 is TGTGCCAGCAGTTCACTCCAGGGGGGGGCAACTAATGAAAAACTGTTTTTT. This translates into CASSSLQGGATNEKLFF.

Only a few counts were recorded for this clonotype. The V call is TRBV5-1, the J call TRBJ2-2; 7 bases map to TRBD2. In germline, CDR1 is SGHRS, CDR2 YFSETQ. Trimming cost V 4 bases and J 1 base; bases outside gene matches: 7. The CDR3 is 16 residues long. CDR3 region: CASSPGLEMNTGELFF. The CDR3 bases are TGCGCCAGCAGCCCAGGACTAGAGATGAACACCGGGGAGCTGTTTTTT. The entire variable domain, with the rest obtained from reference TRBV5-1 and TRBJ2-2, is as follows: KAGVTQTPRYLIKTRGQQVTLSCSPISGHRSVSWYQQTPGQGLQFLFEYFSETQRNKGNFPGRFSGRQFSNSRSEMNVSTLELGDSALYLCASSPGLEMNTGELFFGEGSRLTVL.

The CDR3 here is CASSSRGHAGGPETQYF. The CDR3 DNA reads as TGTGCCAGCAGCTCCCGGGGTCACGCGGGAGGGCCGGAGACCCAGTACTTC. The genes are TRBV7-9 and TRBJ2-5, with 9 positions matching TRBD2. The CDR3 runs 17 residues. Per germline, CDR1 SEHNR and CDR2 FQNEAQ (reference sequence). J was trimmed by 5 bases and V by 4 bases; bases with no gene match: 14.

In its sample, this clonotype was seen a few times. The chain employs TRBV7-2 and TRBJ1-3, with a weak D call TRBD1 (5 bases). This CDR3 spans 13 amino acids. The V and J ends lost 10 bases and 3 bases respectively, with 13 bases between them. Germline CDR1 reads SGHTA; CDR2 reads FQGNSA. DNA of the CDR3: TGTGCCACCGGAAGAGGGGTTGGAAACACCATATATTTT. Translating it yields CATGRGVGNTIYF.

This clonotype was seen a few times. CDR3 nucleotide sequence: TGTGCCAGCAGCTTGACAGGAGTCTACGAGCAGTACTTC. Translated, it gives CASSLTGVYEQYF. The chain recombines TRBV5-4 with TRBJ2-7; TRBD1 is a possible D gene (5 bases). Germline lookup yields CDR1 SGHNT and CDR2 YYREEE (reference sequence). Trimming shortened V by 1 base and J by 3 bases, and 8 bases separated the two germline ends. This CDR3 spans 13 amino acids. The variable domain in full, completed from reference TRBV5-4 and TRBJ2-7, reads ETGVTQSPTHLIKTRGQQVTLRCSSQSGHNTVSWYQQALGQGPQFIFQYYREEENGRGNFPPRFSGLQFPNYSSELNVNALELDDSALYLCASSLTGVYEQYFGPGTRLTVT.

Only one count was recorded for this clonotype. The CDR3 spells CASSRTGTDYGYTF. The CDR3 DNA reads as TGCGCCAGCAGTCGTACCGGGACGGATTATGGCTACACCTTC. The chain joins TRBV5-1 to TRBJ1-2; D might be TRBD1 (5 bases). CDR1 is SGHRS and CDR2 is YFSETQ in the germline V gene. There are 14 residues in the CDR3. The ends were cut back, 5 bases at V and 5 bases at J, with 16 bases in the middle.

The rearrangement joins TRBV7-2 to TRBJ2-4; D may be TRBD1 or TRBD2 (5 bases each). Germline V gives CDR1 SGHTA, CDR2 FQGNSA. The CDR3 has 17 amino acids. V was cut by 1 base and J by 4 bases, with 17 bases left in between. Written as DNA, the CDR3 is TGTGCCAGCAGCTTAGGGGACCGGGTGGGGATGAAAAACATTCAGTACTTC. This sequence encodes CASSLGDRVGMKNIQYF.

This clonotype was detected a few times. The V gene is TRBV7-9, the J gene TRBJ2-1; no clear D gene. Germline V gives CDR1 SEHNR, CDR2 FQNEAQ (reference sequence). CDR3 length equals 13 residues. V was clipped by 5 bases and J by 2 bases, with 7 bases between them. In DNA, the CDR3 is TGTGCCAGCAGCCCAAGAACCTACAATGAGCAGTTCTTC. Translated: CASSPRTYNEQFF.

V usage is TRBV20-1 and J usage is TRBJ2-7, with D perhaps TRBD1 (5 bases). The CDR3 is 12 residues long. Deletions cut 5 bases from V and 6 bases from J, with 14 bases between. CDR1 and CDR2 (germline): DFQATT, SNEGSKA (reference sequence). This CDR3 is CSAQPGSGEQYF. The CDR3 bases are TGCAGTGCTCAGCCAGGGTCGGGCGAGCAGTACTTC.

In its sample, this clonotype was seen a few times. This rearrangement joins TRBV20-1 to TRBJ2-1; 9 bases align to TRBD2. The CDR3 has 15 amino acids. V lost 3 bases to trimming and J lost 6 bases; unmatched junction nucleotides: 9. Germline CDR1 DFQATT, CDR2 SNEGSKA (reference sequence). Here the CDR3 reads CSASYFSGSGNEQFF. The CDR3 nucleotides read TGCAGTGCTAGTTATTTTAGCGGGAGTGGCAATGAGCAGTTCTTC.

This clonotype has only a few counts. The chain links TRBV7-9 to TRBJ2-3; D unclear. The CDR3 has 15 amino acids. V lost 4 bases and J lost 0, with 11 bases in between. Germline CDR1 is SEHNR and CDR2 is FQNEAQ (reference sequence). Here the CDR3 DNA reads TGTGCCAGCAGCTCTAGGCTCCAAAGCACAGATACGCAGTATTTT. Amino acids: CASSSRLQSTDTQYF. The complete variable domain, with remaining parts taken from reference TRBV7-9 and TRBJ2-3, reads DTGVSQNPRHKITKRGQNVTFRCDPISEHNRLYWYRQTLGQGPEFLTYFQNEAQLEKSRLLSDRFSAERPKGSFSTLEIQRTEQGDSAMYLCASSSRLQSTDTQYFGPGTRLTVL.

This clonotype was counted a few times. The CDR3 DNA sequence: TGTGCCAGCAGCTTAGCCCCGGGACAGGGTCCTCCGAAGCAGTACTTC. It encodes CASSLAPGQGPPKQYF. The V and J genes are TRBV7-2 and TRBJ2-7, with TRBD1 matching over 9 bases. The CDR3 is 16 residues long. Germline V gives CDR1 SGHTA, CDR2 FQGNSA. Unmatched junction bases numbered 11, after V lost 0 bases and J lost 8 bases. Together with reference TRBV7-2 and TRBJ2-7, the CDR3 gives the full variable domain: GAGVSQSPSNKVTEKGKDVELRCDPISGHTALYWYRQSLGQGLEFLIYFQGNSAPDKSGLPSDRFSAERTGGSVSTLTIQRTQQEDSAVYLCASSLAPGQGPPKQYFGPGTRLTVT.

The rearrangement uses TRBV20-1 and TRBJ1-3, with D hard to call. The CDR3 runs 12 residues. The germline V gene encodes CDR1 DFQATT and CDR2 SNEGSKA (reference sequence). V was pared by 6 bases and J by 0 bases, with 6 bases between. This CDR3 is CSAGVSGNTIYF. CDR3 nucleotide sequence: TGCAGTGCAGGTGTCTCTGGAAACACCATATATTTT.

Details on this clonotype: At one end, the junction sequence differs from germline, possibly due to a read error. The chain joins TRBV4-3 to TRBJ2-6, with a tentative D call TRBD1 (5 bases). The CDR3 has 20 amino acids. The germline CDR1 and CDR2 sequences are LGHNA and YSLEER. CDR3 nucleotides: TGCGCCAGCAGCCACCACTGGGCCCAACTACAGGTCTCTGGGGCCAACGCCCTGACTTTC. Translation: CASSHHWAQLQVSGANALTF.

The sample holds a few counts of this clonotype. The gene calls are TRBV20-1 and TRBJ1-5; 9 nucleotides agree with TRBD1. In germline, CDR1 is DFQATT, CDR2 SNEGSKA (reference sequence). With 0 bases clipped from V and 4 bases from J, the junction kept 10 bases outside the gene matches. The CDR3 totals 17 residues. The CDR3 here is CSARDPTGGQKNQPQHF. The CDR3 nucleotides read TGCAGTGCTAGAGATCCGACAGGGGGGCAGAAAAATCAGCCCCAGCATTTT.

There are a few counts of this clonotype. V is TRBV3-1 and J is TRBJ2-3; TRBD2 is a possible D gene (6 bases). This CDR3 has 16 residues. V was cut by 1 base and J by 1 base, with 12 bases left in between. The germline CDR1 and CDR2 sequences are LGHDT and YNNKEL (reference sequence). CDR3: CASSQGLDRGTDTQYF. In DNA form, the CDR3 reads TGTGCCAGCAGCCAAGGACTAGATCGGGGCACAGATACGCAGTATTTT.

The chain employs TRBV20-1 and TRBJ2-4; 11 nucleotides agree with TRBD2. Per the germline V gene, CDR1 is DFQATT and CDR2 is SNEGSKA (reference sequence). V shed 5 bases, J shed 5 bases, and the junction held 5 bases outside the gene matches. This CDR3 spans 14 amino acids. In nucleotides, the CDR3 is TGCAGTGCTTGTTCGGGACTAGCGGAAAACATTCAGTACTTC. The encoded protein is CSACSGLAENIQYF.

V usage is TRBV11-2 and J usage is TRBJ2-5, with unresolved D. The V end was cut by 5 bases, the J end by 3 bases, with 13 bases between. Germline V gene data show CDR1 as SGHAT and CDR2 as FQNNGV. The CDR3 sequence is 14 residues long. Here the CDR3 reads CASSQVRSEETQYF. Written as DNA, the CDR3 is TGTGCCAGCAGCCAAGTACGGAGCGAAGAGACCCAGTACTTC.

The chain uses TRBV7-3 and TRBJ2-7; 11 bases line up with TRBD2. V shed 4 bases and J 4 bases; nucleotides not matched to a gene: 6. Germline CDR1 and CDR2: SGHTA and FQGTGA. CDR3 length equals 15 residues. CDR3 DNA sequence: TGTGCCAGCAGCTCCGCGACTAGCGGGACATACGAGCAGTACTTC. Translation: CASSSATSGTYEQYF. The complete variable domain, with remaining parts taken from reference TRBV7-3 and TRBJ2-7, reads GAGVSQTPSNKVTEKGKYVELRCDPISGHTALYWYRQSLGQGPEFLIYFQGTGAADDSGLPNDRFFAVRPEGSVSTLKIQRTERGDSAVYLCASSSATSGTYEQYFGPGTRLTVT.